These 29 T cell receptor beta chains were sequenced from one sample in a study of blood T cell repertoires in COVID-19. Clones were sequenced by immunoSEQ multiplex PCR, and TCRdb holds only the in-frame ones, with some missing. The data show about 140,000 clones, with 85% seen just once and around 6.5% held by the top ten. Sequences were obtained from PBMCs or T cells enriched from blood (not recorded which). All receptors derive from a woman in her 40s who had recovered from COVID-19.

The chain recombines TRBV28 with TRBJ1-1, with 7 nucleotides matching TRBD1. The CDR3 is 13 amino acids. Germline V CDR1 and CDR2: MDHEN, SYDVKM. With 10 bases clipped from V and 2 bases from J, the junction kept 7 bases outside the gene matches. The CDR3 nucleotides are TGTGCCACCCACGGGACAGTCAACACTGAAGCTTTCTTT. Its translation is CATHGTVNTEAFF.

The chain uses TRBV4-2 and TRBJ2-1, with 7 bases lining up with TRBD2. V was clipped by 4 bases and J by 2 bases; unmatched bases: 11. Germline CDR1 reads LGHNA; CDR2 reads YNFKEQ. The CDR3 covers 17 residues. CDR3 amino acids: CASSRSEAGRAYNEQFF. The CDR3 DNA sequence: TGTGCCAGCAGCCGCTCCGAAGCGGGACGGGCCTACAATGAGCAGTTCTTC.

In this sample, this clone turned up a few times. The V call is TRBV5-4, the J call TRBJ1-4, with D maybe TRBD1 (5 bases). Trimming left V 3 bases short and J 8 bases short, with 17 bases between. Germline-derived CDR1 and CDR2 are SGHNT and YYREEE (reference sequence). There are 15 residues in the CDR3. This CDR3 reads CASSSTGGLGEKLFF. Here the CDR3 DNA reads TGTGCCAGCAGCTCCACTGGGGGGTTAGGCGAAAAACTGTTTTTT.

This clone was seen a single time. This rearrangement joins TRBV19 to TRBJ1-2, with 8 bases matching TRBD1. With V trimmed by 5 bases and J by 4 bases, 9 bases remained unmatched. CDR1 LNHDA and CDR2 SQIVND come from the germline V gene (reference sequence). The CDR3 contains 15 residues. DNA of the CDR3: TGTGCCAGTAGTCCCCCCGCGACAGGGGTCTATGGCTACACCTTC. This codes for CASSPPATGVYGYTF. Full variable domain (missing parts from reference TRBV19 and TRBJ1-2): DGGITQSPKYLFRKEGQNVTLSCEQNLNHDAMYWYRQDPGQGLRLIYYSQIVNDFQKGDIAEGYSVSREKKESFPLTVTSAQKNPTAFYLCASSPPATGVYGYTFGSGTRLTVV.

This rearrangement joins TRBV10-1 to TRBJ1-5, with D maybe TRBD1 (5 bases). Trimming stripped 2 bases from V and 6 bases from J, with 17 bases between. The CDR3 has 16 residues. CDR1 WNHNN and CDR2 SYGVQD come from the germline V gene (reference sequence). CDR3 amino acids: CASSERSKRGSQPQHF. DNA for the CDR3: TGCGCCAGCAGTGAGAGAAGTAAAAGGGGATCTCAGCCCCAGCATTTT.

This clone has a handful of counts. The V call is TRBV4-1, the J call TRBJ1-4, with 7 bases aligning to TRBD1. This CDR3 spans 15 amino acids. In germline, CDR1 is MGHRA, CDR2 YSYEKL. V gave up 7 bases and J gave up 5 bases; unmatched junction bases: 10. CDR3 protein: CASTPTGRGNEKLFF. The CDR3 DNA follows: TGCGCCAGCACCCCAACGGGCAGGGGGAATGAAAAACTGTTTTTT.

A single count supports this clone. V gene TRBV12-3 or TRBV12-4 combines with J gene TRBJ2-1; 10 nucleotides agree with TRBD2. This CDR3 has 12 amino acids. Trimming at V came to 8 bases and at J to 9 bases, leaving 4 bases not matched to a gene. The CDR3 here is CASRASGGEQFF. The CDR3 nucleotides are TGTGCCAGCCGGGCTAGCGGGGGTGAGCAGTTCTTC.

CDR3 region: CASSISGQGVYGYTF. CDR3 in DNA: TGTGCCAGTAGTATATCGGGACAGGGAGTCTATGGCTACACCTTC. V usage is TRBV19 and J usage is TRBJ1-2; 9 bases fit TRBD1. The length of the CDR3 is 15 residues. The junction had 5 bases not matched to a gene; V was cut back by 2 bases and J by 4 bases. Germline values: CDR1 LNHDA, CDR2 SQIVND (reference sequence).

This clone has only one observation. This chain uses TRBV19 with TRBJ2-2; the D gene is possibly TRBD2 (6 bases). This CDR3 has 15 amino acids. Trimming cost V 3 bases and J 6 bases, with 14 bases left between them. Germline assignment: CDR1 LNHDA and CDR2 SQIVND (reference sequence). This chain's CDR3 is CASSMGTSLAGELFF. The CDR3 DNA reads as TGTGCCAGTAGTATGGGGACTTCCCTCGCCGGGGAGCTGTTTTTT.

The chain combines TRBV5-1 with TRBJ1-2; 7 positions agree with TRBD1. The CDR3 has 14 amino acids. CDR1 SGHRS and CDR2 YFSETQ come from the germline V gene. After removal of 2 bases from V and 5 bases from J, the junction contained 6 bases not matched to a gene. The CDR3 nucleotides read TGCGCCAGCAGCTTAGAACAGGGGCGGTATGGCTACACCTTC. Translation: CASSLEQGRYGYTF.

The gene calls are TRBV6-2 or TRBV6-3 and TRBJ2-7; 7 nucleotides agree with TRBD1. With V trimmed by 2 bases and J by 3 bases, 10 bases remained unmatched. The CDR3 length is 16 residues. In germline, CDR1 is MNHEY, CDR2 SVGEGT. The CDR3 sequence is CASSYPWDGTDYEQYF. The DNA of the CDR3 is TGTGCCAGCAGTTACCCTTGGGATGGGACAGACTACGAGCAGTACTTC.

The chain employs TRBV5-6 and TRBJ2-7; 8 nucleotides agree with TRBD1. This CDR3 spans 16 amino acids. Germline lookup yields CDR1 SGHDT and CDR2 YYEEEE. With 4 bases clipped from V and 0 bases from J, the junction kept 9 bases outside the gene matches. The CDR3 region has the DNA TGTGCCAGCAGCCCGGGGACAGGTTCAACCTCCTACGAGCAGTACTTC. It codes for CASSPGTGSTSYEQYF. The full variable domain, in which reference TRBV5-6 and TRBJ2-7 provide the parts outside the CDR3, is DAGVTQSPTHLIKTRGQQVTLRCSPKSGHDTVSWYQQALGQGPQFIFQYYEEEERQRGNFPDRFSGHQFPNYSSELNVNALLLGDSALYLCASSPGTGSTSYEQYFGPGTRLTVT.

The CDR3 sequence: CASSEWPGSGNTIYF. CDR3 nucleotides: TGTGCCAGCAGTGAATGGCCAGGGTCTGGAAACACCATATATTTT. This chain links TRBV2 with TRBJ1-3, with D perhaps TRBD1 (5 bases). The germline V and J ends were trimmed by 2 bases and 1 base, with 9 bases remaining between them. The CDR3 has 15 residues. Germline V gene lookup returns CDR1 SNHLY and CDR2 FYNNEI.

V usage is TRBV18 and J usage is TRBJ2-3; TRBD2 matches 7 bases. CDR1 and CDR2 (germline): KGHSH, LQKENI. The CDR3 has 16 residues. With V trimmed by 2 bases and J by 3 bases, 8 bases remained unmatched. DNA for the CDR3: TGTGCCAGCTCACCAGGTGGCGCGGGAGAAACAGATACGCAGTATTTT. Translated, it gives CASSPGGAGETDTQYF. The complete variable domain, with remaining parts taken from reference TRBV18 and TRBJ2-3, reads NAGVMQNPRHLVRRRGQEARLRCSPMKGHSHVYWYRQLPEEGLKFMVYLQKENIIDESGMPKERFSAEFPKEGPSILRIQQVVRGDSAAYFCASSPGGAGETDTQYFGPGTRLTVL.

The rearrangement links TRBV5-1 to TRBJ2-5, with 10 bases aligning to TRBD2. Germline values: CDR1 SGHRS, CDR2 YFSETQ. The CDR3 runs to 15 residues. J gave up 5 bases and V 4 bases, and 8 bases lay outside the gene matches. DNA of the CDR3: TGCGCCAGCAGCCCGGAGGCTAGCGGGGGCGAGACCCAGTACTTC. Its protein product is CASSPEASGGETQYF.

This clone has only a few counts. The rearrangement uses TRBV19 and TRBJ2-7; D possibly corresponds to TRBD2 (5 bases). V lost 6 bases and J lost 5, with 20 bases in between. The CDR3 extends over 15 amino acids. In germline, CDR1 is LNHDA, CDR2 SQIVND (reference sequence). CDR3 DNA sequence: TGTGCCAGTAGCCCTCACCGGGGTGTAGCGAACGAGCAGTACTTC. The encoded protein is CASSPHRGVANEQYF.

This clone has just a few counts. The chain recombines TRBV7-6 with TRBJ2-2; 9 nucleotides line up with TRBD2. V was pared by 5 bases and J by 4 bases, with 17 bases of the junction left unmatched. This CDR3 region has 19 residues. CDR1 SGHVS and CDR2 FNYEAQ come from the germline V gene. The CDR3 DNA sequence: TGTGCCAGCAGCGCCACAAACAAGGGGGTAGCGGGAGTCACCGGGGAGCTGTTTTTT. Protein sequence: CASSATNKGVAGVTGELFF.

This clone has only one observation. This chain joins TRBV15 and TRBJ2-2, with 9 bases aligning to TRBD1. The J segment lost 5 bases and the V segment lost 4 bases, leaving 14 bases of the junction unmatched. From germline, CDR1 is LNHNV and CDR2 YYDKDF (reference sequence). The CDR3 sequence is 18 residues long. CDR3: CATSTPGQGSAETGELFF. For the CDR3, the DNA is TGTGCCACCAGCACGCCGGGACAGGGCTCAGCGGAGACCGGGGAGCTGTTTTTT.

The V and J genes are TRBV7-9 and TRBJ2-3, with 9 bases identical to TRBD2. This CDR3 contains 17 residues. The junction had 13 bases not matched to a gene; V was cut back by 4 bases and J by 5 bases. Germline V CDR1 and CDR2: SEHNR, FQNEAQ (reference sequence). The CDR3 DNA is TGTGCCAGCAGCTGGCCTCTTGGCGGGGGGGCCATAGATACGCAGTATTTT. It codes for CASSWPLGGGAIDTQYF.

The chain couples TRBV6-5 to TRBJ1-2; 9 bases line up with TRBD1. The CDR3 length is 12 residues. Trimming took 6 bases from V and 8 from J; bases not matched to a gene: 4. CDR1 and CDR2 (germline): MNHEY, SVGAGI. The CDR3 loop reads CASRGQGGGYTF. The CDR3 DNA reads TGTGCCAGCAGGGGACAGGGAGGCGGCTACACCTTC.

V is TRBV27 and J is TRBJ2-7; 11 bases are shared with TRBD2. This CDR3 comprises 17 residues. The J segment lost 5 bases and the V segment lost 3 bases, leaving 12 bases of the junction unmatched. The V gene's germline CDR1 is MNHEY and CDR2 SMNVEV (reference sequence). The CDR3 coding sequence is TGTGCCAGCAGTTTTTTCCCAGCGCCGACTAGCGGGAACGAGCAGTACTTC. It specifies CASSFFPAPTSGNEQYF.

The chain couples TRBV14 to TRBJ1-2; D is unresolved. CDR1 and CDR2 (germline): SGHDN, FVKESK. Deletions cut 5 bases from V and 3 bases from J, with 10 bases between. The CDR3 is 13 amino acids. In DNA, the CDR3 is TGTGCCAGCAGCGAGGAGGCACACTATGGCTACACCTTC. Its translation is CASSEEAHYGYTF. The whole variable domain, filled in from reference TRBV14 and TRBJ1-2, reads EAGVTQFPSHSVIEKGQTVTLRCDPISGHDNLYWYRRVMGKEIKFLLHFVKESKQDESGMPNNRFLAERTGGTYSTLKVQPAELEDSGVYFCASSEEAHYGYTFGSGTRLTVV.

V and J are TRBV5-4 and TRBJ2-3, with D possibly TRBD1 on 5 matching bases. Germline CDR1 SGHNT, CDR2 YYREEE (reference sequence). CDR3 length: 14 residues. V lost 0 bases and J lost 2, with 7 bases in between. The CDR3 DNA follows: TGTGCCAGCAGCTTGGGGGGCGACACAGATACGCAGTATTTT. This encodes CASSLGGDTDTQYF.

Worth noting for this clone: One end of the junction does not line up with germline, which may come from a read error. The chain employs TRBV11-2 and TRBJ1-1; the D is unclear. The CDR3 loop spans 13 amino acids. Germline V gives CDR1 SGHAT, CDR2 FQNNGV. The DNA of the CDR3 is TGTGCCAGCACCTTAGGTGGAGCCACTGAAGCTTTCTTT. Translation: CASTLGGATEAFF.

The chain couples TRBV4-1 to TRBJ2-2, with D possibly matching TRBD2 (6 bases). This CDR3 is built from 14 residues. Germline V gives CDR1 MGHRA, CDR2 YSYEKL. Trimming pared 4 bases from V and 7 bases from J, leaving 13 bases between. CDR3 DNA sequence: TGCGCCAGCAGCCCGAGGGCGGGGAACGGGGAGCTGTTTTTT. Translation gives CASSPRAGNGELFF.

This clone was recorded a few times. Here the CDR3 reads CASSQGQGMDEKLFF. DNA for the CDR3: TGCGCCAGCAGCCAAGGACAGGGAATGGATGAAAAACTGTTTTTT. The rearrangement joins TRBV4-1 to TRBJ1-4; 7 nucleotides align to TRBD1. V dropped 1 base and J dropped 6; count of bases not matched to a gene: 5. The CDR3 loop spans 15 amino acids. Germline CDR1 and CDR2: MGHRA and YSYEKL.

This clone was recorded once. V usage is TRBV7-9 and J usage is TRBJ1-4, with a weak D call TRBD1 (5 bases). Germline assignment: CDR1 SEHNR and CDR2 FQNEAQ (reference sequence). Trimming pared 1 base from V and 7 bases from J, leaving 10 bases between. This CDR3 is 14 amino acids long. CDR3 region: CASSLVAGREKLFF. DNA of the CDR3: TGTGCCAGCAGCTTAGTGGCAGGGCGTGAAAAACTGTTTTTT.

The chain has TRBV13 and TRBJ1-1; the D is unclear. The CDR3 is 17 residues long. Germline V gene data show CDR1 as PRHDT and CDR2 as FYEKMQ (reference sequence). Trimming left V 2 bases short and J 1 base short, with 17 bases between. The CDR3 sequence: CASSLNGQKYPNTEAFF. CDR3 bases: TGTGCCAGCAGCTTAAATGGGCAGAAGTATCCGAACACTGAAGCTTTCTTT.

This clone was detected a few times. V gene TRBV5-1 combines with J gene TRBJ1-2, with D maybe TRBD1 (6 bases). CDR3 length: 15 amino acids. Germline V gene data show CDR1 as SGHRS and CDR2 as YFSETQ. Deletions cut 4 bases from V and 0 bases from J, with 13 bases between. The DNA of the CDR3 is TGCGCCAGCAGCCCCCGACAGGCAGCTAACTATGGCTACACCTTC. Amino acids: CASSPRQAANYGYTF. The entire variable domain, with the rest obtained from reference TRBV5-1 and TRBJ1-2, is as follows: KAGVTQTPRYLIKTRGQQVTLSCSPISGHRSVSWYQQTPGQGLQFLFEYFSETQRNKGNFPGRFSGRQFSNSRSEMNVSTLELGDSALYLCASSPRQAANYGYTFGSGTRLTVV.